The 21 T cell receptor beta chains in this list originate from one sample, sequenced in a study of PD-1 blockade in classical Hodgkin lymphoma. Each patient experienced a relapse that followed autologous stem cell transplantation, and brentuximab vedotin exposure varied. This table comes from immunoSEQ multiplex PCR, and its TCRdb copy is limited to in-frame clones, with some not included. The table shows 45,000 to 55,000 clones, with 73% occurring only once. The material was peripheral blood mononuclear cells (PBMCs), obtained before the second cycle of nivolumab. These receptors were collected from a human donor with classical Hodgkin lymphoma.

The V gene is TRBV6-1, the J gene TRBJ1-3; the D is unclear. Trimming stripped 0 bases from V and 1 base from J, with 10 bases between. CDR1 is MNHNS and CDR2 is SASEGT in the germline V gene. This CDR3 contains 16 residues. The CDR3 reads CASSEALGVSGNTIYF. CDR3 in DNA: TGTGCCAGCAGTGAAGCGCTCGGGGTTTCTGGAAACACCATATATTTT.

V and J are TRBV6-1 and TRBJ1-5; D is perhaps TRBD1 (5 bases). V was cut by 3 bases and J by 1 base, with 10 bases left in between. This CDR3 contains 15 residues. Germline V gene data show CDR1 as MNHNS and CDR2 as SASEGT. In nucleotides, the CDR3 is TGTGCCAGCAGTGACGGGGCGGGGAGCAATCAGCCCCAGCATTTT. Encoded protein: CASSDGAGSNQPQHF.

The rearrangement links TRBV4-3 to TRBJ2-5; possible D gene TRBD2, 6 bases. Germline assignment: CDR1 LGHNA and CDR2 YSLEER. This CDR3 region has 19 residues. V dropped 0 bases and J dropped 5 bases, with 25 bases sitting between them. The CDR3 reads CASSQEHGGAGGGGETQYF. CDR3 sequence (DNA): TGCGCCAGCAGCCAAGAACACGGAGGGGCAGGCGGTGGAGGCGAGACCCAGTACTTC.

The chain employs TRBV6-6 and TRBJ1-2, with a tentative D call TRBD1 (5 bases). Germline CDR1 MNHNY, CDR2 SVGAGI (reference sequence). Trimming left V 6 bases short and J 8 bases short, with 16 bases between. The CDR3 loop spans 13 amino acids. The CDR3 DNA follows: TGTGCCAGCAGCCCCTCGGGGCTGAACGGCTACACCTTC. It translates to CASSPSGLNGYTF.

The chain recombines TRBV7-9 with TRBJ2-1; tentative D call: TRBD2 (5 bases). This CDR3 is built from 14 residues. From germline, CDR1 is SEHNR and CDR2 FQNEAQ (reference sequence). The V gene lost 0 bases and the J gene lost 12 bases, with 15 bases spanning the gap. The CDR3 coding sequence is TGTGCCAGCAGCTTAGCAAACACCCCGAGCGGGCAGTTCTTC. Residues: CASSLANTPSGQFF.

In this sample, this clone turned up many times. The gene calls are TRBV2 and TRBJ1-1; D may be TRBD1 (5 bases). Trimming left V 4 bases short and J 4 bases short, with 16 bases between. Germline-derived CDR1 and CDR2 are SNHLY and FYNNEI. The CDR3 runs to 15 residues. The CDR3 here is CASSVGRDPRTEAFF. DNA for the CDR3: TGTGCCAGCAGTGTTGGTCGGGACCCCCGCACTGAAGCTTTCTTT.

This clone was found many times. The chain employs TRBV4-1 and TRBJ2-1; 11 nucleotides align to TRBD2. The trim removed 0 bases at V and 6 bases at J, leaving 7 bases unmatched. This CDR3 spans 17 amino acids. CDR1 is MGHRA, CDR2 YSYEKL, per germline. CDR3 loop: CASSQDKTSGSLNEQFF. CDR3 nucleotides: TGCGCCAGCAGCCAAGATAAAACTAGCGGGAGCCTCAATGAGCAGTTCTTC.

There are a few counts of this clone. The chain links TRBV13 to TRBJ1-3, with 8 bases lining up with TRBD1. Germline-derived CDR1 and CDR2 are PRHDT and FYEKMQ (reference sequence). V trimming: 5 bases; J trimming: 2 bases; junction bases outside the gene matches: 8. This CDR3 is 16 amino acids long. This chain's CDR3 is CASSPQTGGPGNTIYF. The CDR3 DNA is TGTGCCAGCAGCCCCCAAACAGGGGGTCCTGGAAACACCATATATTTT.

Of note for this clone: The germline gene is not matched at one end of the junction; a read error may be the cause. The V gene is TRBV7-9, the J gene TRBJ2-3, with a weak D call TRBD2 (5 bases). The length of the CDR3 is 14 residues. Germline CDR1 and CDR2: SEHNR and FQNEAQ (reference sequence). This CDR3 is CASSLGSGTDTQYF. The DNA for the CDR3 is TGTGCCAGCAGTTTAGGGTCGGGGACAGATACGCAGTATTTT.

The rearrangement links TRBV7-3 to TRBJ2-1; D possibly uses TRBD1 or TRBD2 (6 bases each). CDR1 and CDR2 from the germline V gene are SGHTA and FQGTGA. The CDR3 is made up of 17 amino acids. V lost 2 bases and J lost 2, with 16 bases in between. The CDR3 here is CASSLGGRTPAYNEQFF. CDR3 nucleotide sequence: TGTGCCAGCAGCTTAGGGGGGCGAACCCCGGCCTACAATGAGCAGTTCTTC.

The chain recombines TRBV7-3 with TRBJ2-3; D ambiguous. Per germline, CDR1 SGHTA and CDR2 FQGTGA. V shed 1 base and J shed 4 bases, with 6 bases lying between them. This CDR3 contains 13 residues. The CDR3 reads CASSLREPDTQYF. Written as DNA, the CDR3 is TGTGCCAGCAGCTTAAGGGAACCAGATACGCAGTATTTT.

The genes are TRBV9 and TRBJ2-7, with a possible D match to TRBD2 (6 bases). The CDR3 contains 14 residues. Germline assignment: CDR1 SGDLS and CDR2 YYNGEE. Trimming took 4 bases from V and 1 from J, leaving 12 bases between them. As DNA, the CDR3 is TGTGCCAGCAGCACGTCGGGACTGTCCTACGAGCAGTACTTC. Its translation is CASSTSGLSYEQYF.

V gene TRBV2 combines with J gene TRBJ1-2; 8 nucleotides line up with TRBD1. Trimming at V came to 6 bases and at J to 2 bases, leaving 8 bases not matched to a gene. This CDR3 spans 15 amino acids. The germline gives CDR1 SNHLY, CDR2 FYNNEI. CDR3 residues: CASSMGTGGNYGYTF. CDR3 sequence (DNA): TGTGCCAGCAGCATGGGGACAGGAGGGAACTATGGCTACACCTTC.

The genes are TRBV4-1 and TRBJ2-1; 7 bases fit TRBD2. J gave up 0 bases and V 4 bases, and 6 bases lay outside the gene matches. CDR3 length equals 16 residues. Germline CDR1 reads MGHRA; CDR2 reads YSYEKL. The CDR3 region has the DNA TGCGCCAGCAGCCTCACGGGGGGAAGCTCCTACAATGAGCAGTTCTTC. This sequence encodes CASSLTGGSSYNEQFF.

V gene TRBV25-1 combines with J gene TRBJ1-2, with no clear D. The V gene lost 6 bases and the J gene lost 5 bases, with 10 bases spanning the gap. Germline V CDR1 and CDR2: MGHDK, SYGVNS. The CDR3 contains 12 residues. CDR3: CASREAVYGYTF. CDR3 DNA: TGTGCCAGCAGGGAAGCAGTTTATGGCTACACCTTC.

The chain has TRBV19 and TRBJ2-1; 13 bases align to TRBD2. J lost 3 bases, V lost 5 bases, and 7 bases had no gene match. CDR3 length: 17 residues. Germline values: CDR1 LNHDA, CDR2 SQIVND (reference sequence). The CDR3 DNA sequence: TGTGCCAGTAGTTCGGGACTAGCGGGACCCTTCTACAATGAGCAGTTCTTC. Encoded protein: CASSSGLAGPFYNEQFF.

V and J are TRBV10-3 and TRBJ2-3, with unresolved D. The germline V gene has CDR1 ENHRY and CDR2 SYGVKD. This CDR3 region has 16 residues. The V end was cut by 6 bases, the J end by 2 bases, with 18 bases between. As DNA, the CDR3 is TGTGCCATCAGACAGACGGACCCTCCGTTCACAGATACGCAGTATTTT. Its protein is CAIRQTDPPFTDTQYF.

This clone was observed a handful of times. The rearrangement links TRBV7-2 to TRBJ2-7; TRBD1 matches 8 bases. CDR1 and CDR2 (germline): SGHTA, FQGNSA. V was pared by 3 bases and J by 2 bases, with 3 bases of the junction left unmatched. The CDR3 runs 14 residues. The CDR3 loop is CASSFQTGAYEQYF. The CDR3 DNA follows: TGTGCCAGCAGCTTCCAGACAGGGGCCTACGAGCAGTACTTC. The full variable domain, rest sourced from reference TRBV7-2 and TRBJ2-7, is GAGVSQSPSNKVTEKGKDVELRCDPISGHTALYWYRQSLGQGLEFLIYFQGNSAPDKSGLPSDRFSAERTGGSVSTLTIQRTQQEDSAVYLCASSFQTGAYEQYFGPGTRLTVT.

This clone has only a few counts. The DNA of the CDR3 is TGTGCCAGCAGCTCCCCGGGACAGGGTTTGGAAAAACTGTTTTTT. Translation: CASSSPGQGLEKLFF. The chain couples TRBV5-4 to TRBJ1-4; 9 bases line up with TRBD1. The germline gives CDR1 SGHNT, CDR2 YYREEE (reference sequence). This CDR3 has 15 residues. Losses at the gene ends were 3 bases for V and 8 bases for J; bases not matched to a gene: 8.

The chain combines TRBV5-8 with TRBJ2-7, with D perhaps given as TRBD1 or TRBD2 (6 bases each). Trimming cost V 1 base and J 3 bases, with 11 bases left between them. The CDR3 sequence is 14 residues long. Germline values: CDR1 SGHTS, CDR2 YDEGEE. The CDR3 coding sequence is TGTGCCAGCAGCTTGCATGGGGGGCTCTACGAGCAGTACTTC. Amino acids: CASSLHGGLYEQYF.

The chain has TRBV27 and TRBJ2-1; D is uncertain. CDR3 size: 13 residues. Germline CDR1 and CDR2: MNHEY and SMNVEV (reference sequence). V was trimmed by 5 bases and J by 4 bases, leaving 9 bases between them. CDR3 nucleotides: TGTGCCAGCAGTCCGGACCCGTACAATGAGCAGTTCTTC. Its translation: CASSPDPYNEQFF.